One and the same sample provided the 15 T cell receptor beta chains below, sequenced in a study of CD8 T cells in ankylosing spondylitis. General observations from the study: Ankylosing spondylitis blood seemed to carry a telltale TCR beta motif made of under ten highly homologous variants.

What these receptors recognize is not known. TCRdb reanalysed the 5' RACE reads using MiXCR and keeps one entry per CDR3 protein. The repertoire holds about 130,000 distinct CDR3 sequences, with under 20% as singletons. Material for sequencing was blood, either unsorted or a sorted T cell fraction (not recorded which). The receptors were gathered from a male donor with ankylosing spondylitis.

This clonotype was counted only a few times. CDR3 loop: CASSFGVQETQYF. CDR3 DNA: TGTGCCAGCAGTTTTGGTGTCCAAGAGACCCAGTACTTC. The gene calls are TRBV28 and TRBJ2-5; D not resolved. The germline V and J ends were trimmed by 3 bases and 1 base, with 6 bases remaining between them. The germline V gene has CDR1 MDHEN and CDR2 SYDVKM. The CDR3 consists of 13 residues.

The CDR3, as DNA: TGTGCCAGCAGTCCGACACCGGGACTAGCGGGAGGTGAGCAGTTCTTC. Residues: CASSPTPGLAGGEQFF. V usage is TRBV27 and J usage is TRBJ2-1; 15 bases agree with TRBD2. CDR1 and CDR2 (germline): MNHEY, SMNVEV (reference sequence). The CDR3 sequence is 16 residues long. Trimming removed 5 bases from V and 9 bases from J; junction bases left unmatched: 8.

V usage is TRBV6-5 and J usage is TRBJ1-2, with D unresolved. The ends were cut back, 0 bases at V and 4 bases at J, with 9 bases in the middle. The CDR3 spans 14 residues. CDR1 is MNHEY and CDR2 is SVGAGI in the germline V gene. The CDR3 is CASSYSQDSYGYTF. The CDR3 DNA sequence: TGTGCCAGCAGTTACTCACAAGATAGCTATGGCTACACCTTC.

This chain connects TRBV6-6 to TRBJ1-5; D not resolved. V shed 5 bases and J shed 4 bases, with 9 bases lying between them. This CDR3 spans 13 amino acids. Germline CDR1 is MNHNY and CDR2 is SVGAGI (reference sequence). In nucleotides, the CDR3 is TGTGCCAGCAGTCCTCTCGGGAATCAGCCCCAGCATTTT. Translation gives CASSPLGNQPQHF.

Only a few counts were recorded for this clonotype. The J gene is TRBJ2-6, the V gene TRBV6-1; no definite D call. The V gene lost 0 bases and the J gene lost 0 bases, with 6 bases spanning the gap. The CDR3 length is 16 residues. Germline values: CDR1 MNHNS, CDR2 SASEGT. The CDR3 region is CASSEAESSGANVLTF. The DNA of the CDR3 is TGTGCCAGCAGTGAAGCGGAAAGCTCTGGGGCCAACGTCCTGACTTTC.

This clonotype was detected a few times. The rearrangement uses TRBV6-1 and TRBJ2-3; unclear D gene. CDR3 length: 15 amino acids. With 6 bases removed from V and 0 bases from J, the gap between germline ends came to 13 bases. The germline V gene encodes CDR1 MNHNS and CDR2 SASEGT. DNA of the CDR3: TGTGCCAGCAGGTCGGACCCGATCAGCACAGATACGCAGTATTTT. It translates to CASRSDPISTDTQYF.

This clonotype was counted only a few times. J is TRBJ2-2 and V is TRBV6-1, with D possibly being TRBD2 (5 bases). The CDR3 extends over 15 amino acids. Germline values: CDR1 MNHNS, CDR2 SASEGT. V was cut by 5 bases and J by 3 bases, with 13 bases left in between. CDR3 protein: CASSPRGSYTGELFF. CDR3 DNA sequence: TGTGCCAGCAGTCCTCGGGGTAGCTACACCGGGGAGCTGTTTTTT.

This clonotype showed up many times. The chain joins TRBV9 to TRBJ2-3; D gene ambiguous. The germline V and J ends were trimmed by 0 bases and 0 bases, with 8 bases remaining between them. The length of the CDR3 is 15 residues. Germline values: CDR1 SGDLS, CDR2 YYNGEE. The CDR3 protein is CASSVALYSTDTQYF. CDR3 DNA: TGTGCCAGCAGCGTAGCATTGTATAGCACAGATACGCAGTATTTT.

There are a few counts of this clonotype. Here the CDR3 reads CSVFRGEQYF. The CDR3 DNA follows: TGCAGCGTCTTCAGGGGCGAGCAGTACTTC. The V gene is TRBV29-1, the J gene TRBJ2-7; D possibly corresponds to TRBD1 (6 bases). Germline assignment: CDR1 SQVTM and CDR2 ANQGSEA. V was pared by 6 bases and J by 6 bases, with 9 bases between. This CDR3 region has 10 residues.

The rearrangement joins TRBV4-1 to TRBJ2-4, with D possibly being TRBD2 (7 bases). The germline V gene has CDR1 MGHRA and CDR2 YSYEKL. V was clipped by 5 bases and J by 7 bases, with 12 bases between them. This CDR3 spans 13 amino acids. The CDR3 sequence is CASSSWGGNIQYF. The DNA of the CDR3 is TGCGCCAGCAGCTCGTGGGGGGGCAACATTCAGTACTTC.

This clonotype was seen many times. This sequence joins TRBV7-2 and TRBJ1-6; no reliable D call. Germline V gives CDR1 SGHTA, CDR2 FQGNSA. V gave up 1 base and J gave up 9 bases, with 4 bases separating them. The CDR3 is 12 amino acids. In DNA, the CDR3 is TGTGCCAGCAGCTTAGGCGTTTCACCCCTCCACTTT. It is translated as CASSLGVSPLHF.

The chain joins TRBV9 to TRBJ2-1, with D perhaps assigned TRBD1 or TRBD2 (5 bases each). The germline V gene encodes CDR1 SGDLS and CDR2 YYNGEE. The CDR3 consists of 16 residues. V was cut by 4 bases and J by 9 bases, with 23 bases left in between. CDR3 DNA sequence: TGTGCCAGCAGCTTATCCGGGACCCTGGGTTACGGTGAGCAGTTCTTC. It encodes CASSLSGTLGYGEQFF.

The rearrangement joins TRBV27 to TRBJ2-6; D might be TRBD2 (5 bases). The CDR3 consists of 16 residues. V shed 4 bases and J shed 4 bases, with 14 bases lying between them. Per germline, CDR1 MNHEY and CDR2 SMNVEV (reference sequence). For the CDR3, the DNA is TGTGCCAGCAGTTCCCTGGGTGGGAGAGGGGCCAACGTCCTGACTTTC. Its translation is CASSSLGGRGANVLTF.

V usage is TRBV12-3 or TRBV12-4 and J usage is TRBJ2-1; D ambiguous. V lost 6 bases, J lost 4 bases, and 7 bases lay in between. The CDR3 sequence is 12 residues long. The CDR3 reads CASSNRYNEQFF. For the CDR3, the DNA is TGTGCCAGCAGCAACAGATACAATGAGCAGTTCTTC.

This sequence joins TRBV29-1 and TRBJ2-3, with a weak D call TRBD1 (6 bases). Between the trimmed V and J ends, which lost 6 bases and 5 bases, there was a span of 15 bases. The CDR3 is 13 residues long. CDR1 is SQVTM, CDR2 ANQGSEA, per germline. The CDR3 loop reads CSVLTRQVDTQYF. The CDR3 nucleotides are TGCAGCGTCCTCACCCGACAGGTAGATACGCAGTATTTT.